This entry is about one T cell receptor (beta chain). The sample is drawn from a study of blood T cell repertoires in COVID-19. Overall study: Italy, Spain and the United States were the sources of the convalescent and acute COVID-19 samples. Sources were T cells, B-cell-depleted T cells, or PBMCs; the material itself was cDNA or gDNA.

Per the study methods: Reference gene primers were amplified, and this amplification served to estimate nucleated cell counts. Using immunoSEQ multiplex PCR, the repertoire was profiled, and TCRdb retains in-frame clones only, with some absent. V and J calls and clone size come straight from that table; D and trimming were deduced from the DNA. The profile covers around 280,000 clones, with approximately 86% appearing a single time and around 1.4% taken by the ten largest. CDR3 size: 13 residues. Per germline, CDR1 LNHDA and CDR2 SQIVND (reference sequence). V was trimmed by 2 bases and J by 1 base, leaving 5 bases between them.

Sequenced sample: peripheral blood. The gene calls are TRBV19 and TRBJ2-5; tentative D call: TRBD1 (5 bases). This clonotype originated in a man in his 70s with acute or convalescent COVID-19. DNA for the CDR3: TGTGCCAGTAGTATAACAGGCCAAGAGACCCAGTACTTC. Protein: CASSITGQETQYF.